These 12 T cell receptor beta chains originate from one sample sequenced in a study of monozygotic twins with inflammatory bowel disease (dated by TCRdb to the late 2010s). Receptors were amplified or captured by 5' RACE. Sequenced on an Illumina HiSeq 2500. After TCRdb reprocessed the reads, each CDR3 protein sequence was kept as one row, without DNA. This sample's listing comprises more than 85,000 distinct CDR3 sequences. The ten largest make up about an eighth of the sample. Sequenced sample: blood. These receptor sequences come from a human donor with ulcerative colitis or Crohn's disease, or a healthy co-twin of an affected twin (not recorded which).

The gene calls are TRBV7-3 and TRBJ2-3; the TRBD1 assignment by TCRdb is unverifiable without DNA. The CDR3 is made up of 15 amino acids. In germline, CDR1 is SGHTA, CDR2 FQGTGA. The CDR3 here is CASSLGQFSTDTQYF.

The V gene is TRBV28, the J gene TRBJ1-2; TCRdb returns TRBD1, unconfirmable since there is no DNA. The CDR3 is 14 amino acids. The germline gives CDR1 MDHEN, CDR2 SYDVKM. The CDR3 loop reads CASCPDSPNYGYTF.

The CDR3 sequence: CASSLGGEGQPQHF. The genes are TRBV28 and TRBJ1-5. Germline V CDR1 and CDR2: MDHEN, SYDVKM. CDR3 length equals 14 residues.

This CDR3 reads CASSSSAGTASTDTQYF. The chain uses TRBV12-3 or TRBV12-4 and TRBJ2-3; lacking DNA, the TRBD1 call made by TCRdb goes unchecked. The length of the CDR3 is 17 residues.

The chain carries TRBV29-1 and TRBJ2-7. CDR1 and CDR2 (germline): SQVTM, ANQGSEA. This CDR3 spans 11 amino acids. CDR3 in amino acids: CSVRIVYEQYF.

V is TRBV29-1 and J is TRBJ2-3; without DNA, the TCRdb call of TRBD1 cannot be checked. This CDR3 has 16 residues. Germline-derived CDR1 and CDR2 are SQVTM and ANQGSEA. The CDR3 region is CSVGGGRQSRTDTQYF.

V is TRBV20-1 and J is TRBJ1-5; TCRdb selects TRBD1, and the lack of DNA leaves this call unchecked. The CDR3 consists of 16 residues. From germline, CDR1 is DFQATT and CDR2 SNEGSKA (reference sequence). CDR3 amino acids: CSASPGTGVSNQPQHF.

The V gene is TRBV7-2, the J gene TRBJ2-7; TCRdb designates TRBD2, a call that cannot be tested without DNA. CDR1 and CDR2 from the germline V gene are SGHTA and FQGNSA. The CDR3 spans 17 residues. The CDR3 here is CASSLQGLAGEGVEQYF.

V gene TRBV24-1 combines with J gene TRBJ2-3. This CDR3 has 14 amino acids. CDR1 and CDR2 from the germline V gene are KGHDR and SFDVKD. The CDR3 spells CATSDGVLTDTQYF.

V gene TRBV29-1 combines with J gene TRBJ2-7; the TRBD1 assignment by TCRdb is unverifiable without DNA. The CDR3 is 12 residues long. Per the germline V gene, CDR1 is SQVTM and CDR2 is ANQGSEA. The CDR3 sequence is CSVETGNYEQYF.

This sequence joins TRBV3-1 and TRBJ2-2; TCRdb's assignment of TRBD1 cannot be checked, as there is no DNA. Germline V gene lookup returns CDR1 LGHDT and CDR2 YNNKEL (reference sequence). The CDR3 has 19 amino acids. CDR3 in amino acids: CASSQMGFGPEAPTGELFF.

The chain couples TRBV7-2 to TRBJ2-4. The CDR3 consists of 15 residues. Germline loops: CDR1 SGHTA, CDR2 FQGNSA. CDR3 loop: CASSPRTLAKNIQYF.